This T cell receptor beta chain was retrieved from a study of T cell responses to AZD1222 COVID-19 vaccine. The table lists this clone with a count of one. Profiling relied on immunoSEQ multiplex PCR, and the TCRdb table lists in-frame clones only, not all of them. The table has roughly 120,000 clones, 80% to 90% seen once. In germline, CDR1 is GTSNPN, CDR2 SVGIG (reference sequence). CDR3 length: 13 amino acids. V shed 1 base and J shed 3 bases, with 7 bases lying between them. The sequence came from an adult in good health. This chain joins TRBV30 and TRBJ1-5, with D perhaps TRBD1 (5 bases). Sequences were derived from peripheral blood, sampled on day 0 of AZD1222 vaccination. The CDR3, as DNA: TGTGCCTGGAGTGCCGGGGCCAATCAGCCCCAGCATTTT. Encoded protein: CAWSAGANQPQHF.